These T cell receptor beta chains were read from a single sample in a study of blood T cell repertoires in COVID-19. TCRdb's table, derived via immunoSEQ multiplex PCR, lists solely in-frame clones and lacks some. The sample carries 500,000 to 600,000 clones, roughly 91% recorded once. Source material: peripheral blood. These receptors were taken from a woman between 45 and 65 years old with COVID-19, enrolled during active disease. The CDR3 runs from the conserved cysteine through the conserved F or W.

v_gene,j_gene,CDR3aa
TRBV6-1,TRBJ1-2,CASSEALTYYGYTF
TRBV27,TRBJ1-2,CASSLSPTGEFGGYTF
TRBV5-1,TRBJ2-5,CASSLASTGKGGETQYF
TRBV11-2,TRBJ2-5,CASSWGEETQYF
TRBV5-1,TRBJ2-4,CASSLNGAGLAKNIQYF
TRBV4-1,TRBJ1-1,CASSQGVENTEAFF
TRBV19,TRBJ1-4,CASSTRQGPEKLFF
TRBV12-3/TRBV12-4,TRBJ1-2,CASSFGQGYTF
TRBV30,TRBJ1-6,CAWIGTGAEYNSPLHF
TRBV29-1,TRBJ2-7,CSVARGLAGAYEQYF
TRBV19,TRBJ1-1,CASSLINRGRTEAFF
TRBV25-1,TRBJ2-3,CASSSRQGRADTQYF
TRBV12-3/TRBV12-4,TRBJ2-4,CASSDSYIQYF
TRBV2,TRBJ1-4,CASTGGGPSGEKLFF
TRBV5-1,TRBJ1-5,CASSSPSGTGFNQPQHF
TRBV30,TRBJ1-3,CAWARFSGNTIYF
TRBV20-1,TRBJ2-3,CSASKASGGADDTQYF
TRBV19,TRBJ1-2,CASSPEVNYGYTF
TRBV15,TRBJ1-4,CATSKDSVSATNEKLFF
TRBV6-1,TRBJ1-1,CASSELTGLGTEAFF
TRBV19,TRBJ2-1,CASSTGGLGAGWRNEQFF
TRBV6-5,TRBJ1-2,CASSSQGRAYGYTF
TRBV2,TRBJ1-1,CASIQGWHTEAFF
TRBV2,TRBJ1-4,CASSVKIPSVNEKLFF
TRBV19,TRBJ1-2,CASSIAQGASRGYTF
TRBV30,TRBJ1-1,CAWRQDLGNTEAFF
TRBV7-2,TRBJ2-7,CASSSSTGTGFGEQYF
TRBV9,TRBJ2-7,CASSPGGTGLYEQYF
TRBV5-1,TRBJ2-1,CASSPRTGSSYNEQFF
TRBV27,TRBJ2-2,CASSLERPGELFF
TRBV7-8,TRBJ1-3,CASSLAARNTIYF
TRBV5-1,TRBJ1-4,CASSLGGQVDEKLFF
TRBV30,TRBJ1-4,CAWTRGQAYGQLFF
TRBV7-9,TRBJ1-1,CASSEQGSTRAFF
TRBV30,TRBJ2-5,CAWSRGLAGEKTQYF
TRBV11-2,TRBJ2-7,CASSLRQGSYEQYF
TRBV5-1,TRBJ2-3,CASSLTGQGTDTQYF
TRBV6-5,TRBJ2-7,CASSYTGTGLHEQYF
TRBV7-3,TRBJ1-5,CASSLLGGAGQPQHF